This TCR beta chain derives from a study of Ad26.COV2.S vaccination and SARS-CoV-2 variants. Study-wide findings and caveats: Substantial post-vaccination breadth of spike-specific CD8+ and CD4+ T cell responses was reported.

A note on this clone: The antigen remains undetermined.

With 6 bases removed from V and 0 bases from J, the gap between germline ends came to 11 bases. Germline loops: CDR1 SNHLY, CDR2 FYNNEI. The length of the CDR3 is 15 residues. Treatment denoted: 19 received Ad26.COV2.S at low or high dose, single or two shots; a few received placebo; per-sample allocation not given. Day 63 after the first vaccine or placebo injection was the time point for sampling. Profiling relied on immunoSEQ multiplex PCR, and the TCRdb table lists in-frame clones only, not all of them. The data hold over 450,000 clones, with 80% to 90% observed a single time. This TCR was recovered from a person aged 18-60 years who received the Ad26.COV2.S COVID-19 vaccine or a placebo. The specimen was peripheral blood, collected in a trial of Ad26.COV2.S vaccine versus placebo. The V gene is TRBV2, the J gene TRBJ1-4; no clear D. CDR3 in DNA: TGTGCCAGCAGGAAAACAGCTGCAACTAATGAAAAACTGTTTTTT. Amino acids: CASRKTAATNEKLFF.